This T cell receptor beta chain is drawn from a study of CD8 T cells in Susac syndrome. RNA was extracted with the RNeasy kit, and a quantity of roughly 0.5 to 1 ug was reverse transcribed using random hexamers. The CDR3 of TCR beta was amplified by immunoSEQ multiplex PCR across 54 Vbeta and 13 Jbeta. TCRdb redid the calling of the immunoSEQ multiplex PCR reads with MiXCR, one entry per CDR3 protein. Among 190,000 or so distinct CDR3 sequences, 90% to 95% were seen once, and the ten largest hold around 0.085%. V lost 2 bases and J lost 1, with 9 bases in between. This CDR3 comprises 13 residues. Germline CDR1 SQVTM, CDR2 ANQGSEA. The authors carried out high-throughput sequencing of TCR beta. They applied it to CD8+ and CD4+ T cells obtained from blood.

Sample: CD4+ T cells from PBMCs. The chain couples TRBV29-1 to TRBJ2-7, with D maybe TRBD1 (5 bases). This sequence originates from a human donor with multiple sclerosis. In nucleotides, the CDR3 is TGCAGCGTTGAACTTCAGGGATCCTACGAGCAGTACTTC. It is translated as CSVELQGSYEQYF.